Following are 3 T cell receptor beta chains from one sample sequenced in a study of T cells in localized non-small cell lung cancer. TCRdb's table, derived via immunoSEQ multiplex PCR, lists solely in-frame clones and lacks some. The sample holds about 1,400 clones; around 20% are singletons and the top ten take around 15%. Sequenced here: normal lung tissue next to the tumor, sampled before any cancer treatment. All receptors come from a woman aged 40 to 75 with stage II lung adenocarcinoma.

This clone is judged large. The chain combines TRBV6-8 with TRBJ1-3; perhaps TRBD1 as D (5 bases). CDR1 is MNHGY, CDR2 SAAAGT, per germline. The CDR3 loop spans 15 amino acids. Deletions cut 7 bases from V and 2 bases from J, with 15 bases between. The DNA for the CDR3 is TGTGCCAGCACACCAGGGACGGGGCCTGGAAACACCATATATTTT. Its protein product is CASTPGTGPGNTIYF.

The chain employs TRBV28 and TRBJ1-5, with D unresolved. The germline CDR1 and CDR2 sequences are MDHEN and SYDVKM. This CDR3 comprises 14 residues. V dropped 5 bases and J dropped 6 bases, with 14 bases sitting between them. CDR3 in DNA: TGTGCCAGCAGTAAGACCCTACCCACTCAGCCCCAGCATTTT. The encoded protein is CASSKTLPTQPQHF.

The chain has TRBV18 and TRBJ2-5; D is undetermined. Per germline, CDR1 KGHSH and CDR2 LQKENI. The CDR3 runs to 14 residues. Deletions cut 4 bases from V and 4 bases from J, with 13 bases between. In nucleotides, the CDR3 is TGTGCCAGCTCACTTTCAAATAGCAGAGAGACCCAGTACTTC. Translating gives CASSLSNSRETQYF.